The T cell receptor beta chain described here comes from a study of T cells in localized non-small cell lung cancer. Study results and limitations: Appearing in adjacent lung were a median 57 of the top 100 tumor clones. The highest T cell clonality was in uninvolved adjacent lung, above tumor. Sequence data derive from only one tumor region, so heterogeneity remains possible.

V lost 1 base to trimming and J lost 6 bases, with 10 bases between them. Per germline, CDR1 SGHNT and CDR2 YENEEA. There are 14 residues in the CDR3. TCRdb keeps only in-frame clones here, not all; method: immunoSEQ multiplex PCR. The sample includes 600 to 650 clones, 26% of them seen just once. This clone has more than one count but fewer than ten. Its antigen is undetermined. The chain uses TRBV11-3 and TRBJ2-1; no reliable D call. Specimen: lung tumor tissue, collected before any cancer treatment. This TCR derives from a woman between 35 and 70 years old with stage III lung adenocarcinoma. The CDR3 nucleotides read TGTGCCAGCAGCTTAGGTTACGGAACCAATGAGCAGTTCTTC. Its protein product is CASSLGYGTNEQFF.